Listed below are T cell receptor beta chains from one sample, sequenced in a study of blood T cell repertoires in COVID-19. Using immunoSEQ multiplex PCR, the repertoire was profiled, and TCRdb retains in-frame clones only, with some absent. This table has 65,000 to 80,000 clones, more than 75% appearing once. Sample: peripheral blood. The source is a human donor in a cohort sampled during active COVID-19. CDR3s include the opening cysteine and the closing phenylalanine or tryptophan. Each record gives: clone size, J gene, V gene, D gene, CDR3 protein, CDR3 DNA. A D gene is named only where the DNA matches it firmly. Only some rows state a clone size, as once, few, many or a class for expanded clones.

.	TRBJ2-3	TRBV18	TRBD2	CASSPGTSGDTQYF	TGTGCCAGCTCACCAGGGACTAGCGGAGATACGCAGTATTTT
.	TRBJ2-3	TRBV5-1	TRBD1	CASSWHRGLNPATDTQYF	TGCGCCAGCAGCTGGCACAGGGGCCTGAACCCCGCTACAGATACGCAGTATTTT
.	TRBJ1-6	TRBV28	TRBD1	CASTGDSYNSPLHF	TGTGCCAGCACCGGGGACAGTTATAATTCACCCCTCCACTTT
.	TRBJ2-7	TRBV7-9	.	CASSQLLGVREQYF	TGTGCCAGCAGCCAACTGCTAGGGGTAAGGGAGCAGTACTTC
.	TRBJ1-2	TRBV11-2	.	CANRRGLGGYTF	TGTGCCAACCGTCGAGGGCTTGGGGGCTACACCTTC
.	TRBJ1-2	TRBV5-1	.	CASSLGQYGYTF	TGCGCCAGCAGCTTGGGGCAATATGGCTACACCTTC
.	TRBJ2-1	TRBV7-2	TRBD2	CASSLATSGGRGEQFF	TGTGCCAGCAGCTTAGCAACTAGCGGGGGCCGCGGAGAGCAGTTCTTC
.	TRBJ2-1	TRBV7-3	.	CASSFIRDNEQFF	TGTGCCAGCAGCTTCATTCGGGACAATGAGCAGTTCTTC
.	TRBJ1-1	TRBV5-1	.	CASSLVPEDTEAFF	TGCGCCAGCAGCTTGGTTCCAGAGGACACTGAAGCTTTCTTT
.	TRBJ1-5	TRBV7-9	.	CASSLGGGGYSNQPQHF	TGTGCCAGCAGCTTAGGGGGAGGGGGATATAGCAATCAGCCCCAGCATTTT
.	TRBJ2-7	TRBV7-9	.	CASSQLAESSYEQYF	TGTGCCAGCAGCCAACTGGCGGAGAGCTCCTACGAGCAGTACTTC
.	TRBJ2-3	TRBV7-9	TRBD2	CASSLWTSGGSTDTQYF	TGTGCCAGCAGCCTATGGACTAGCGGGGGGAGCACAGATACGCAGTATTTT
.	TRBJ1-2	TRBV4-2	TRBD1	CASSQWDSSNYGYTF	TGTGCCAGCAGCCAATGGGACAGTTCCAACTATGGCTACACCTTC
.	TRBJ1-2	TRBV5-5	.	CASSFAVSYGYTF	TGTGCCAGCAGCTTTGCCGTGAGCTATGGCTACACCTTC
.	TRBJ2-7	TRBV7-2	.	CASSSGRPLKAYEQYF	TGTGCCAGCAGCTCTGGGCGTCCCCTTAAGGCCTACGAGCAGTACTTC
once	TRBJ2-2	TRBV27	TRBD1	CASSITGANTGELFF	TGTGCCAGCAGTATTACAGGGGCGAACACCGGGGAGCTGTTTTTT
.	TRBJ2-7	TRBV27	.	CASSLSRGFEQYF	TGTGCCAGCAGTTTATCGCGGGGATTTGAGCAGTACTTC
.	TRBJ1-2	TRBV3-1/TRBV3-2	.	CASSQGVNYGYTF	TGTGCCAGCAGCCAAGGCGTCAACTATGGCTACACCTTC
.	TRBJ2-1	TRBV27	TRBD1	CASSLSTGSDEQFF	TGTGCCAGCAGTTTATCGACAGGGTCTGATGAGCAGTTCTTC
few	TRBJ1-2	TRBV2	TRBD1	CASSDNRGNYGYTF	TGTGCCAGCAGTGATAACAGGGGAAACTATGGCTACACCTTC
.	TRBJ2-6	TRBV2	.	CASSGRSGYASGTNVLTF	TGTGCCAGCAGCGGTCGATCAGGGTATGCCTCTGGGACCAACGTCCTGACTTTC
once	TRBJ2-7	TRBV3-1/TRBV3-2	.	CASSQRGSSYEQYF	TGTGCCAGCAGCCAACGCGGCAGCTCCTACGAGCAGTACTTC
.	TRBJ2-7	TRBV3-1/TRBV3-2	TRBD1	CASGRQGAYEQYF	TGTGCCAGCGGAAGACAGGGAGCCTACGAGCAGTACTTC
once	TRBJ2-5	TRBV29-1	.	CSVVGGAGRETQYF	TGCAGCGTTGTGGGGGGGGCAGGACGAGAGACCCAGTACTTC
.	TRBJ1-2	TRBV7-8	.	CASSSDRRNYGYTF	TGTGCCAGCAGCTCCGACAGAAGAAACTATGGCTACACCTTC
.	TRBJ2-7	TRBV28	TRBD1	CASRDRGTYEQYF	TGTGCCAGCCGGGACAGGGGTACCTACGAGCAGTACTTC
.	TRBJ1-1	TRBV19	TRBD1	CASSIRTGLGSEAFF	TGTGCCAGTAGTATACGGACAGGGTTGGGTTCTGAAGCTTTCTTT
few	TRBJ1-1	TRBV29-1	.	CSARQNALNTEAFF	TGCAGCGCCAGACAGAACGCCTTGAACACTGAAGCTTTCTTT
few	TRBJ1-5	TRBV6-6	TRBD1	CASSLDRAGDQPQHF	TGTGCCAGCAGTTTGGACAGGGCCGGCGATCAGCCCCAGCATTTT
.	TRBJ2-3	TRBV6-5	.	CASSYRHGKKYF	TGTGCCAGCAGTTACCGCCACGGGAAAAAGTATTTT
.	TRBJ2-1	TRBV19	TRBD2	CASSIVETSLNEQFF	TGTGCCAGTAGTATCGTGGAGACTAGCTTAAATGAGCAGTTCTTC
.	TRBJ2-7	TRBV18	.	CASSPHYGRTYEQYF	TGTGCCAGCTCACCACACTACGGTCGAACCTACGAGCAGTACTTC
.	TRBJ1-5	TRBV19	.	CANYHQPQHF	TGTGCCAATTATCATCAGCCCCAGCATTTT
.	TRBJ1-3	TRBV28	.	CASSFPGGVGNTIYF	TGTGCCAGCAGTTTCCCGGGGGGCGTCGGAAACACCATATATTTT
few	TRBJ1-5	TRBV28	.	CASSVVEKPQHF	TGTGCCAGCAGTGTTGTAGAAAAGCCCCAGCATTTT
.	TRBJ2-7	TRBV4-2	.	CASSQERVGDEQYF	TGTGCCAGCAGCCAAGAGAGGGTTGGCGACGAGCAGTACTTC
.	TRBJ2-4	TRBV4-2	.	CASSQPSRGF	TGTGCCAGCAGCCAACCATCCCGGGGCTTC
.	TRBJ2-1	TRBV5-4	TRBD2	CASSLGGGSYNEQFF	TGTGCCAGCAGCTTGGGGGGGGGCTCCTACAATGAGCAGTTCTTC
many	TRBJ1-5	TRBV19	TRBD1	CASRETGGGGQPQHF	TGTGCCAGTAGAGAAACAGGGGGCGGAGGTCAGCCCCAGCATTTT
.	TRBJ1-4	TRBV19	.	CASKDRTHEKLFF	TGTGCCAGTAAGGACAGAACCCATGAAAAACTGTTTTTT
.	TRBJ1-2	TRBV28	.	CASSGGSNYGYTF	TGTGCCAGCAGTGGGGGCAGTAACTATGGCTACACCTTC
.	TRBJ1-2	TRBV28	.	CAILGVNRNYGYTF	TGTGCCATACTGGGAGTAAATAGAAACTATGGCTACACCTTC
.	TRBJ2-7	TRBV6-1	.	CASSEVGGRYEQYF	TGTGCCAGCAGTGAAGTTGGTGGGCGATACGAGCAGTACTTC
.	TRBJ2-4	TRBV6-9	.	CASIQPEPPGTDSFWLDIQYF	TGTGCCAGCATCCAGCCCGAACCCCCCGGGACTGACTCCTTTTGGTTGGACATTCAGTACTTC
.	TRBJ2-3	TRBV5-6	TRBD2	CASSLIAGASTDTQYF	TGTGCCAGCAGCTTGATAGCGGGGGCGAGCACAGATACGCAGTATTTT
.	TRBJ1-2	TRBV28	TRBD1	CASSPPLQGAGYGYTF	TGTGCCAGCAGTCCCCCCCTTCAGGGGGCGGGTTATGGCTACACCTTC
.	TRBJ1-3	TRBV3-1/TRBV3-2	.	CASSQAAGNTIYF	TGTGCCAGCAGCCAAGCCGCGGGAAACACCATATATTTT
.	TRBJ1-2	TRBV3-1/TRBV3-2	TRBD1	CASSHLGQSSYGYTF	TGTGCCAGCAGCCACTTGGGACAGAGCTCCTATGGCTACACCTTC
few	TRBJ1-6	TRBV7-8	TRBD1	CASSLSMQGARSPLHF	TGTGCCAGCAGCTTAAGTATGCAGGGGGCGCGGTCACCCCTCCACTTT
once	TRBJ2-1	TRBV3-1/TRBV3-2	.	CASSQAWGGLNNEQFF	TGTGCCAGCAGCCAAGCATGGGGGGGCTTAAACAATGAGCAGTTCTTC
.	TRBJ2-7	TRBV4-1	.	CASSQGPQTEQYF	TGCGCCAGCAGCCAAGGTCCACAGACCGAGCAGTACTTC
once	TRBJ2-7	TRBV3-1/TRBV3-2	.	CASSDRPRGSEQYF	TGTGCCAGCAGCGACCGACCCAGGGGTAGCGAGCAGTACTTC
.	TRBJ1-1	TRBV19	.	CASGQSRGTEAFF	TGTGCCAGTGGACAGTCCCGTGGTACTGAAGCTTTCTTT
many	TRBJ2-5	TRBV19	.	CASSWSGELQETQYF	TGTGCCAGTAGTTGGTCGGGGGAGCTCCAAGAGACCCAGTACTTC
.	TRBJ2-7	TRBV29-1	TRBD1	CSVEGTGGSYEQYF	TGCAGCGTTGAAGGGACAGGGGGCTCCTACGAGCAGTACTTC
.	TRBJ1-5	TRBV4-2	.	CATNRKGQPQHF	TGTGCCACTAATAGGAAGGGGCAGCCCCAGCATTTT
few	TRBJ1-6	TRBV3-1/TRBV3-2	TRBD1	CASSQASGTGGPSYNSPLHF	TGTGCCAGCAGCCAGGCCTCCGGGACAGGGGGTCCGTCCTATAATTCACCCCTCCACTTT